The source of this TCR delta chain is a study of Vδ1+ human thymocytes. Findings and limits, study-wide: Despite high sort purity, around 19% of thymic T cell receptor delta sequences were Vdelta2. Thymic TRG and TRD repertoires appeared highly polyclonal. Bulk repertoire data may be misinterpreted because of unexpected Vdelta2 sequences.

Alphabeta T cells were depleted, then CD3+ Vdelta1+ Vdelta2- thymocytes were FACS-sorted. Vdelta1+ thymocyte sorts reached between about 97% and 99.6% purity. V shed 1 base, J shed 2 bases, and the junction held 11 bases outside the gene matches. Germline V gives CDR1 TSWWSYY, CDR2 QGS. This CDR3 has 18 residues. Note on this clone: Its antigen is not identified.

Sequences come from RNA converted to cDNA by reverse transcription. Multiplex PCR used pooled V-gene forward primers and a constant-region reverse primer to amplify CDR3s. TCRdb re-processed the multiplex PCR reads via CATT. The repertoire has 25,000 to 30,000 delta-chain clones, under 8.5% of them found once; the top ten carry roughly 0.9%. The gene calls are TRDV1 and TRDJ1; 9 nucleotides agree with TRDD3. The sequenced material came from Vdelta1+ gamma-delta thymocytes from the thymus. The subset denotes: FACS-sorted CD3+ TCRalphabeta- TCRVdelta1+ TCRVdelta2- thymocytes. This receptor was identified in a girl younger than two who had congenital heart surgery. CDR3 amino acids: CALGERIWGYGYTDKLIF. As DNA, the CDR3 is TGTGCTCTTGGGGAACGCATCTGGGGATACGGTTATACCGATAAACTCATCTTT.